The TCR beta chain under discussion was sequenced for a study of CD4 T cells in relation to SARS-CoV-2 and coronaviruses. Trimming shortened V by 0 bases and J by 1 base, and 21 bases separated the two germline ends. The CDR3 has 19 amino acids. The germline gives CDR1 SGHRS, CDR2 YFSETQ. This table comes from immunoSEQ multiplex PCR, and its TCRdb copy is limited to in-frame clones, with some not included. The sample carries tens of thousands of clones, around 92% recorded once. This rearrangement joins TRBV5-1 to TRBJ2-3; D may match TRBD1 or TRBD2 (5 bases each). The receptor comes from an adult with COVID-19. The sequencing sample was made of naive CD4+ T cells from PBMCs. Subset defined: naive CD4+ T cells isolated by negative enrichment. CDR3 in DNA: TGCGCCAGCAGCTTGGCCCGAGGGGTGGCAGGTTCCCGCACAGATACGCAGTATTTT. Encoded protein: CASSLARGVAGSRTDTQYF.